This TCR beta chain emerged from a study of T cell changes during pregnancy in multiple sclerosis. The germline CDR1 and CDR2 sequences are LNHDA and SQIVND (reference sequence). This CDR3 spans 12 amino acids. The V and J ends lost 6 bases and 5 bases respectively, with 10 bases between them. TCRdb keeps only in-frame clones here, not all; method: immunoSEQ multiplex PCR. The sample shows some 22,000 clones, approximately 86% of them seen only once. V gene TRBV19 combines with J gene TRBJ1-2; tentatively, D is TRBD1 (6 bases). The source of this sequence is a female donor in good health, enrolled as a control in a pregnancy study. Material: CD4+ T cells from peripheral blood mononuclear cells, obtained in the second trimester of pregnancy. The CDR3 bases are TGTGCCAGTAGACCACAGGGTTATGGCTACACCTTC. As protein: CASRPQGYGYTF.